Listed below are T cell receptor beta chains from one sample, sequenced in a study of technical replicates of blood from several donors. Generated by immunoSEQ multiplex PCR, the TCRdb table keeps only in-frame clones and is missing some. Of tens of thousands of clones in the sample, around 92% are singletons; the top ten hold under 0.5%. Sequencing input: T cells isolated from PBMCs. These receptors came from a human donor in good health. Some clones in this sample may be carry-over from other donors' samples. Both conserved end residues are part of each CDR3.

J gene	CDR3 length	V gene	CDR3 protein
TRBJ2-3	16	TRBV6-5	CASSYSSGRDTDTQYF
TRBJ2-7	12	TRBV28	CASSEWRYEQYF
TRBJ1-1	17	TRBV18	CASSPLGQMGLIGEAFF
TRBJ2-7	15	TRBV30	CAGRATASGYYEQYF
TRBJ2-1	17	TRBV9	CASSRLWRDSRMDEQFF
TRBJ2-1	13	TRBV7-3	CASSLTGSREQFF
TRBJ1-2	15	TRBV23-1	CASSHPSRGTDGYTF
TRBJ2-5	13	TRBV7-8	CASSGGLQETQYF
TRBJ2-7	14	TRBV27	CASSLMAGDWEQYF
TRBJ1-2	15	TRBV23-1	CASNPCLDRGVGYTF
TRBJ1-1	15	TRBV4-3	CASSQDRRRGTEAFF
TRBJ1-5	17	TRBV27	CASSPLRGAYSNQPQHF
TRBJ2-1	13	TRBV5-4	CASSQQGANEQFF
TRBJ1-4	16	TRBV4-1	CASSQDQVNPDEKLFF
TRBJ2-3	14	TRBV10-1	CASSARETRNTQYF
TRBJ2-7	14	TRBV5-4	CASSLARTGYEQYF
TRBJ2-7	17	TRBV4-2	CASSQASILGLNYEQYF
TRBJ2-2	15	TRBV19	CASRHPGTLTGELFF
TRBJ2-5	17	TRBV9	CASSAQLVGGSRQTQYF
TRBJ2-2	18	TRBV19	CASSLETSGRRGTGELFF
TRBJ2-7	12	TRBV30	CAWRLQGSEQYF
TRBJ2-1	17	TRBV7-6	CASSLRLAGGTYNEQFF